These 14 T cell receptor beta chains were all obtained from the same sample, sequenced in a study of control samples from healthy donors and cancer patients. Profiled with immunoSEQ multiplex PCR; TCRdb holds only in-frame clones, not every one. The table includes approximately 190,000 clones, about 90% detected once. Sample: blood. The receptors shown here come from a man aged 30 to 45 in good health.

The chain combines TRBV29-1 with TRBJ1-1; a possible D gene is TRBD1 (5 bases). V was shortened by 6 bases and J by 1 base, with 15 bases between the two germline ends. The CDR3 is 14 amino acids. CDR1 is SQVTM, CDR2 ANQGSEA, per germline. CDR3 bases: TGCAGCGTCCTCAAGGGAGGGGCGAACACTGAAGCTTTCTTT. Its translation is CSVLKGGANTEAFF.

This rearrangement joins TRBV5-4 to TRBJ2-1, with TRBD1 matching 7 bases. Germline V CDR1 and CDR2: SGHNT, YYREEE (reference sequence). The CDR3 sequence is 14 residues long. The V gene end was trimmed by 4 bases and the J gene end by 6 bases; junction bases not matched to a gene: 7. As DNA, the CDR3 is TGTGCCAGCAGCCTTAGACAGGGAACCAATGAGCAGTTCTTC. Protein: CASSLRQGTNEQFF. The full variable domain, in which reference TRBV5-4 and TRBJ2-1 provide the parts outside the CDR3, is ETGVTQSPTHLIKTRGQQVTLRCSSQSGHNTVSWYQQALGQGPQFIFQYYREEENGRGNFPPRFSGLQFPNYSSELNVNALELDDSALYLCASSLRQGTNEQFFGPGTRLTVL.

This rearrangement joins TRBV12-5 to TRBJ1-5, with D hard to call. CDR1 is LGHNT, CDR2 FRNRAP, per germline. The CDR3 length is 15 residues. V was shortened by 8 bases and J by 0 bases, with 14 bases between the two germline ends. CDR3 sequence (DNA): TGTGCTAGTTGGTCCTCCGCAACTAGCAATCAGCCCCAGCATTTT. Encoded protein: CASWSSATSNQPQHF. Full variable domain (outside the CDR3, taken from reference TRBV12-5 and TRBJ1-5): DARVTQTPRHKVTEMGQEVTMRCQPILGHNTVFWYRQTMMQGLELLAYFRNRAPLDDSGMPKDRFSAEMPDATLATLKIQPSEPRDSAVYFCASWSSATSNQPQHFGDGTRLSIL.

The genes are TRBV5-1 and TRBJ1-4, with D tentatively TRBD1 (6 bases). Germline V gene data show CDR1 as SGHRS and CDR2 as YFSETQ. V lost 3 bases and J 5 bases, leaving 11 bases between the germline ends. The CDR3 has 14 residues. CDR3 DNA: TGCGCCAGCAGCTCCGGACAGAAGAATGAAAAACTGTTTTTT. The encoded protein is CASSSGQKNEKLFF.

The chain has TRBV27 and TRBJ2-7; D assignment may be TRBD1 or TRBD2 (5 bases each). The CDR3 runs 13 residues. The V end lost 6 bases, the J end lost 7 bases, and 16 bases lay between the germline ends. Per the germline V gene, CDR1 is MNHEY and CDR2 is SMNVEV (reference sequence). CDR3 DNA: TGTGCCAGCAGGTACTCAGGGTCGGGGGAGCAGTACTTC. This gives the protein CASRYSGSGEQYF.

The rearrangement joins TRBV30 to TRBJ2-7; D unclear. The length of the CDR3 is 16 residues. The V end was cut by 2 bases, the J end by 2 bases, with 19 bases between. The germline V gene encodes CDR1 GTSNPN and CDR2 SVGIG (reference sequence). The CDR3 DNA sequence: TGTGCCTGGAGTTTTTCGTCCGCGCCAGACCCCTACGAGCAGTACTTC. Protein sequence: CAWSFSSAPDPYEQYF.

The rearrangement links TRBV5-1 to TRBJ1-4; D may be TRBD1 (5 bases). Trimming stripped 4 bases from V and 8 bases from J, with 9 bases between. Germline assignment: CDR1 SGHRS and CDR2 YFSETQ. The CDR3 has 12 residues. The CDR3 loop is CASSINREKLFF. DNA of the CDR3: TGCGCCAGCAGCATAAACAGGGAAAAACTGTTTTTT.

The chain employs TRBV7-9 and TRBJ1-6, with D possibly TRBD1 on 6 matching bases. V was clipped by 1 base and J by 7 bases, with 8 bases between them. The CDR3 is 14 amino acids. Germline V gives CDR1 SEHNR, CDR2 FQNEAQ (reference sequence). The DNA of the CDR3 is TGTGCCAGCAGCTTAGTGCAGGGGAATTCACCCCTCCACTTT. As protein: CASSLVQGNSPLHF.

V usage is TRBV7-2 and J usage is TRBJ2-7; D not certain. Germline values: CDR1 SGHTA, CDR2 FQGNSA. This CDR3 comprises 12 residues. V lost 4 bases and J 4 bases, leaving 8 bases between the germline ends. The CDR3 DNA reads as TGTGCCAGCAGCTCCGGACGTTACGAGCAGTACTTC. Residues: CASSSGRYEQYF.

V gene TRBV5-5 combines with J gene TRBJ2-1; possibly TRBD1 or TRBD2 for D (5 bases each). This CDR3 is 13 amino acids long. Per germline, CDR1 SGHKS and CDR2 YYEKEE (reference sequence). Trimming stripped 4 bases from V and 5 bases from J, with 10 bases between. CDR3: CASSPGADNEQFF. In DNA, the CDR3 is TGTGCCAGCAGCCCCGGGGCAGACAATGAGCAGTTCTTC.

The J gene is TRBJ1-4, the V gene TRBV10-3; tentatively, D is TRBD1 (5 bases). V lost 4 bases to trimming and J lost 0 bases, with 12 bases between them. Germline-derived CDR1 and CDR2 are ENHRY and SYGVKD. The CDR3 loop spans 16 amino acids. CDR3 in amino acids: CAISVAGPATNEKLFF. The DNA of the CDR3 is TGTGCCATCAGTGTTGCGGGACCGGCAACTAATGAAAAACTGTTTTTT.

J is TRBJ2-1 and V is TRBV25-1; D call uncertain. Germline values: CDR1 MGHDK, CDR2 SYGVNS. V was shortened by 10 bases and J by 7 bases, with 11 bases between the two germline ends. This CDR3 spans 11 amino acids. This CDR3 reads CATNQFNEQFF. CDR3 coding DNA: TGTGCCACCAATCAATTTAATGAGCAGTTCTTC.

The genes are TRBV24-1 and TRBJ1-2; D gene ambiguous. Germline CDR1 and CDR2: KGHDR and SFDVKD. This CDR3 region has 11 residues. V gave up 0 bases and J gave up 6 bases, with 1 base separating them. CDR3 nucleotides: TGTGCCACCAGTGATTTGCATGGCTACACCTTC. Translation gives CATSDLHGYTF.

The chain joins TRBV6-4 to TRBJ2-5; 10 bases agree with TRBD1. The CDR3 runs to 16 residues. Looked up from germline, CDR1 is MRHNA and CDR2 is SNTAGT. J gave up 4 bases and V 10 bases, and 15 bases lay outside the gene matches. CDR3 sequence (DNA): TGTGCCACCAGAGGGACAGGGGCTCCACCAAGAGAGACCCAGTACTTC. Translated: CATRGTGAPPRETQYF.